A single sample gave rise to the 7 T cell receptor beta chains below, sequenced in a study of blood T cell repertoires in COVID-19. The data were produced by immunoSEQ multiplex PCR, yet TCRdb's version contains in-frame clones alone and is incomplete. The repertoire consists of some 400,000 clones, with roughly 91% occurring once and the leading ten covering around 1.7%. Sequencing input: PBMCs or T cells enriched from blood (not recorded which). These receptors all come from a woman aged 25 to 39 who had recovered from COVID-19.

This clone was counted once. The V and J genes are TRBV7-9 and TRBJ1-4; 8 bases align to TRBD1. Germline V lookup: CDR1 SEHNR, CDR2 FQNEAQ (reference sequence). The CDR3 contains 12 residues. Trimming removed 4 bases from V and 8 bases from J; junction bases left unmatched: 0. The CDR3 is CASSWDREKLFF. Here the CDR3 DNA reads TGTGCCAGCAGCTGGGACAGGGAAAAACTGTTTTTT.

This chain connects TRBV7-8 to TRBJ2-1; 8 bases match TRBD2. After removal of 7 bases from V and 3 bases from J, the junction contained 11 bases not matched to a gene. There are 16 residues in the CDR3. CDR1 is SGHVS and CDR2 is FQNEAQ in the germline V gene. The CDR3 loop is CASIPVRLANYNEQFF. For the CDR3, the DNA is TGTGCCAGCATCCCAGTCCGACTAGCGAACTACAATGAGCAGTTCTTC.

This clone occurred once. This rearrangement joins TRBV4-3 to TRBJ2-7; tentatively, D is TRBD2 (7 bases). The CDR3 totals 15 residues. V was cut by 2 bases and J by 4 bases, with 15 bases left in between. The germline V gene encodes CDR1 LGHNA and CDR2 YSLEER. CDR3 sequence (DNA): TGCGCCAGCAGCCAACAGCGGGGAGGGGGTTACGAGCAGTACTTC. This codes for CASSQQRGGGYEQYF.

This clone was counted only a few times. CDR3 in DNA: TGTGCCAGCGTGGGTAGAGGGGGAGGGCAGCCCCAGCATTTT. Translated: CASVGRGGGQPQHF. The V and J genes are TRBV28 and TRBJ1-5; tentatively, D is TRBD1 (6 bases). V was cut by 8 bases and J by 7 bases, with 18 bases left in between. The CDR3 is 14 amino acids. Per the germline V gene, CDR1 is MDHEN and CDR2 is SYDVKM. The whole variable domain, remainder taken from reference TRBV28 and TRBJ1-5, is DVKVTQSSRYLVKRTGEKVFLECVQDMDHENMFWYRQDPGLGLRLIYFSYDVKMKEKGDIPEGYSVSREKKERFSLILESASTNQTSMYLCASVGRGGGQPQHFGDGTRLSIL.

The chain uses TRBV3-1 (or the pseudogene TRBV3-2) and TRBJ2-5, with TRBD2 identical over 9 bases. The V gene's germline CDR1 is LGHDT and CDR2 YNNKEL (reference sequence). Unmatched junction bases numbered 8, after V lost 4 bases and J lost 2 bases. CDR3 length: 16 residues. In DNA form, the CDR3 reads TGTGCCAGCAGCCGGCAGACTAGCGGAAGACAAGAGACCCAGTACTTC. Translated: CASSRQTSGRQETQYF.

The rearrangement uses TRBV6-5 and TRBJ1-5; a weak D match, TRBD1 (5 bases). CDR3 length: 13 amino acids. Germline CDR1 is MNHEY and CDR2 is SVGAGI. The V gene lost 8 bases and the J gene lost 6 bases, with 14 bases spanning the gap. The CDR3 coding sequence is TGTGCCAGCCGAGGAGGGGTAGGTCAGCCCCAGCATTTT. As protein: CASRGGVGQPQHF.

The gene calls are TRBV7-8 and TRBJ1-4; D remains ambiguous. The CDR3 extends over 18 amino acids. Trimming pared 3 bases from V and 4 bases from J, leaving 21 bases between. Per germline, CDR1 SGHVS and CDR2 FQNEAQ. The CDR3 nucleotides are TGTGCCAGCAGCTTTAGTACAGCCCCCTCCTCGTTTAATGAAAAACTGTTTTTT. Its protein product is CASSFSTAPSSFNEKLFF.